The 17 T cell receptor beta chains below all came from one sample that was sequenced in a study of T-cell reconstitution after alpha-beta-depleted transplantation in children. A TCRbeta library incorporating unique molecular identifiers was prepared. TCRdb re-analysed the PCR reads in MiXCR, keeping a single row per CDR3 protein. The sample includes roughly 500,000 distinct CDR3 sequences, approximately 32% seen only once; the top ten take 2.4%. The input for sequencing was PBMCs from the stem cell graft donor, taken from the stem cell graft. These receptors all stem from a human donor who donated a stem cell graft to a child with aplastic anemia.

This clonotype was counted a few times. The V call is TRBV20-1, the J call TRBJ1-4; TRBD1 matches 8 bases. J lost 8 bases, V lost 6 bases, and 11 bases had no gene match. CDR1 and CDR2 (germline): DFQATT, SNEGSKA (reference sequence). The CDR3 sequence is 14 residues long. The DNA of the CDR3 is TGCAGTGCAAGCCAACAGGGGGAGGAGGAAAAACTGTTTTTT. Translating gives CSASQQGEEEKLFF.

The chain recombines TRBV6-1 with TRBJ1-5; D not certain. The germline V gene has CDR1 MNHNS and CDR2 SASEGT. The V end was cut by 3 bases, the J end by 3 bases, with 6 bases between. The CDR3 spans 13 residues. CDR3 DNA sequence: TGTGCCAGCAGTGAGGGCTTCAATCAGCCCCAGCATTTT. It is translated as CASSEGFNQPQHF.

The chain has TRBV18 and TRBJ2-7; D is possibly TRBD2 (8 bases). Germline loops: CDR1 KGHSH, CDR2 LQKENI. CDR3 length: 18 residues. V lost 2 bases and J lost 1, with 21 bases in between. The CDR3 spells CASSPVTGRGLGSYEQYF. Here the CDR3 DNA reads TGTGCCAGCTCACCAGTCACCGGGAGGGGGCTAGGATCCTACGAGCAGTACTTC.

The chain has TRBV5-1 and TRBJ2-1, with 16 positions matching TRBD2. V shed 4 bases and J 3 bases; nucleotides not matched to a gene: 4. The length of the CDR3 is 17 residues. CDR1 is SGHRS, CDR2 YFSETQ, per germline. The CDR3 DNA follows: TGCGCCAGCAGCCAGGGACTAGCGGGAGGGTACTACAATGAGCAGTTCTTC. As protein: CASSQGLAGGYYNEQFF.

This clonotype was seen more than once but under ten times. The junction departs from the called germline gene at one end, perhaps through a read error. The V and J genes are TRBV5-1 and TRBJ1-1; D ambiguous. The CDR3 covers 11 residues. Germline CDR1 reads SGHRS; CDR2 reads YFSETQ. The CDR3 nucleotides are TGTGCCAGCAGTTTATCGGGGGAAGCTTTCTTT. This sequence encodes CASSLSGEAFF. The full variable domain, its missing parts supplied by reference TRBV5-1 and TRBJ1-1, is KAGVTQTPRYLIKTRGQQVTLSCSPISGHRSVSWYQQTPGQGLQFLFEYFSETQRNKGNFPGRFSGRQFSNSRSEMNVSTLELGDSALYLCASSLSGEAFFGQGTRLTVV.

V is TRBV11-2 and J is TRBJ2-1; 8 bases are a match to TRBD1. V shed 1 base and J 14 bases; nucleotides not matched to a gene: 7. This CDR3 contains 13 residues. Germline V gene sequence: CDR1 SGHAT, CDR2 FQNNGV. CDR3 region: CASSLAGQGGKFF. The CDR3 region has the DNA TGTGCCAGCAGCTTAGCTGGACAGGGTGGTAAGTTCTTC.

The chain joins TRBV29-1 to TRBJ2-2; 11 nucleotides align to TRBD1. This CDR3 region has 14 residues. V gave up 5 bases and J gave up 5 bases; unmatched junction bases: 4. Germline values: CDR1 SQVTM, CDR2 ANQGSEA. The CDR3 DNA is TGCAGCGTTCCCGGACAGGGGGCGACCGGGGAGCTGTTTTTT. Encoded protein: CSVPGQGATGELFF.

The chain has TRBV12-3 or TRBV12-4 and TRBJ2-1, with a possible D match to TRBD2 (5 bases). The CDR3 extends over 15 amino acids. V was clipped by 7 bases and J by 6 bases, with 19 bases between them. CDR3 loop: CASKPPTYEGNEQFF. The CDR3 DNA sequence: TGTGCCAGCAAACCCCCTACTTACGAGGGCAATGAGCAGTTCTTC.

This clonotype has just a few counts. The chain recombines TRBV6-2 or TRBV6-3 with TRBJ2-5; D is undetermined. The CDR3 is 14 residues long. Trimming pared 2 bases from V and 4 bases from J, leaving 11 bases between. CDR1 and CDR2 (germline): MNHEY, SVGEGT. This chain's CDR3 is CASSYGDSRETQYF. As DNA, the CDR3 is TGTGCCAGCAGTTACGGTGACTCGCGAGAGACCCAGTACTTC.

Only a few counts were recorded for this clonotype. V gene TRBV28 combines with J gene TRBJ2-5; 10 positions agree with TRBD1. Per the germline V gene, CDR1 is MDHEN and CDR2 is SYDVKM. J lost 9 bases, V lost 2 bases, and 9 bases had no gene match. CDR3 length: 15 residues. The CDR3 here is CASSLGTGVEGAQYF. The CDR3, as DNA: TGTGCCAGCAGTTTAGGGACAGGGGTCGAGGGGGCCCAGTACTTC. The full variable domain, completed using reference TRBV28 and TRBJ2-5, is DVKVTQSSRYLVKRTGEKVFLECVQDMDHENMFWYRQDPGLGLRLIYFSYDVKMKEKGDIPEGYSVSREKKERFSLILESASTNQTSMYLCASSLGTGVEGAQYFGPGTRLLVL.

The gene calls are TRBV19 and TRBJ2-3, with TRBD2 matching 12 bases. V was pared by 5 bases and J by 5 bases, with 8 bases of the junction left unmatched. The CDR3 covers 16 residues. The germline gives CDR1 LNHDA, CDR2 SQIVND (reference sequence). In nucleotides, the CDR3 is TGTGCCAGTAGTCTCGGACTAGCGGGAAGGATAGATACGCAGTATTTT. Translating it yields CASSLGLAGRIDTQYF. Variable domain in full (rest from reference TRBV19 and TRBJ2-3): DGGITQSPKYLFRKEGQNVTLSCEQNLNHDAMYWYRQDPGQGLRLIYYSQIVNDFQKGDIAEGYSVSREKKESFPLTVTSAQKNPTAFYLCASSLGLAGRIDTQYFGPGTRLTVL.

The genes are TRBV4-3 and TRBJ2-7, with a weak D call TRBD2 (5 bases). The V end lost 2 bases, the J end lost 2 bases, and 7 bases lay between the germline ends. The CDR3 is 13 amino acids. Germline CDR1 reads LGHNA; CDR2 reads YSLEER. CDR3 amino acids: CASSQFGAYEQYF. DNA of the CDR3: TGCGCCAGCAGCCAATTCGGGGCCTACGAGCAGTACTTC.

This chain joins TRBV6-1 and TRBJ1-1; 8 bases map to TRBD1. The CDR3 is 17 residues long. The germline CDR1 and CDR2 sequences are MNHNS and SASEGT. The J segment lost 8 bases and the V segment lost 6 bases, leaving 20 bases of the junction unmatched. The CDR3 DNA is TGTGCCAGCAGGTCACTGCAGGGGGCTTCTTCGATTTCGGAAGCTTTCTTT. Translating gives CASRSLQGASSISEAFF.

The chain joins TRBV7-9 to TRBJ1-4; perhaps TRBD1 as D (5 bases). Germline-derived CDR1 and CDR2 are SEHNR and FQNEAQ (reference sequence). The CDR3 spans 14 residues. The V gene lost 5 bases and the J gene lost 8 bases, with 15 bases spanning the gap. The DNA for the CDR3 is TGTGCCAGCAGCGCTTCCGAGGAGGGGGAAAAACTGTTTTTT. Its protein product is CASSASEEGEKLFF.

This chain links TRBV20-1 with TRBJ2-1, with 11 bases aligning to TRBD2. The germline gives CDR1 DFQATT, CDR2 SNEGSKA (reference sequence). V was clipped by 6 bases and J by 4 bases; unmatched bases: 8. The CDR3 sequence is 15 residues long. This CDR3 is CSALILAGEYNEQFF. CDR3 DNA: TGCAGTGCATTAATACTAGCGGGAGAATACAATGAGCAGTTCTTC.

This clonotype was picked up a small number of times. J is TRBJ2-3 and V is TRBV10-2; 10 bases are shared with TRBD2. Germline CDR1 WSHSY, CDR2 SAAADI. Germline trimming cut 5 bases from V and 1 base from J; bases unmatched to any gene: 3. This CDR3 is built from 15 residues. In DNA form, the CDR3 reads TGCGCCAGCAGTCCTAGCGGGAGCGGCACAGATACGCAGTATTTT. Translated: CASSPSGSGTDTQYF.

In its sample, this clonotype was seen a few times. J is TRBJ2-1 and V is TRBV29-1, with D perhaps TRBD1 (6 bases). This CDR3 has 13 residues. The germline V gene encodes CDR1 SQVTM and CDR2 ANQGSEA. V lost 5 bases to trimming and J lost 0 bases, with 8 bases between them. The CDR3 DNA reads as TGCAGCGTTAGGGGGAGCTCCTACAATGAGCAGTTCTTC. Its translation is CSVRGSSYNEQFF.